This record concerns one T cell receptor (beta chain) sequence. This clone was counted only a few times. What antigen it recognizes has not been identified. Per-nucleotide qualities are absent, and no much larger clonotype sits a single base away. Each collaborating institution followed its own protocols to collect whole blood in K2EDTA tubes. Collaborator samples were shipped for TCRbeta analysis as frozen whole blood, isolated PBMCs, or DNA extracted from either sample type. This sample stems from a study of blood T cell repertoires in COVID-19 (dated by TCRdb to the early 2020s). For the study in its entirety: The collaborator samples originated in the United States, Italy and Spain and spanned the acute and convalescent phases of COVID-19. Where available, HLA class I and class II types were obtained from metadata supplied by the sample provider rather than from assay-based typing. Samples came from the ongoing ImmuneRACE study (first 160 participants) plus 1,254 subjects from 6 global collaborators. The repertoires were released in a freely available public database intended as a resource for research on the immune response to SARS-CoV-2. The material from the prospective study consisted of cDNA or gDNA derived from T cells, B-cell-depleted T cells, or PBMCs. Sample metadata almost always included a de-identified subject ID, COVID-19 status, age in years and sex. The dataset comprised deeply sampled blood TCRbeta repertoires from subjects exposed to, actively infected with, or recovered from COVID-19. Beyond this particular receptor, the publication reports: The quantity of clinical and demographic metadata differed by source and by participant and was supplied without curation.

The immunoSEQ Assay, a bias-controlled multiplex PCR, was used to amplify TCRbeta CDR3 regions from genomic DNA. In the paper's pipeline: Nucleated cell counts per sample were estimated from amplification of reference gene primers within the assay. To quantify the absolute abundance of each unique TCRbeta CDR3 rearrangement, sequence reads were collapsed and filtered. For each sample, productive Simpson clonality was calculated as the square root of Simpson's diversity index over productive rearrangements. What TCRdb holds here is the immuneACCESS table cut down to in-frame rearrangements. Part of the clones is not present; checked against another copy, under half of the missing clones reflect an unresolved V gene, and the others are unexplained. The V and J calls and clone size come from that table; D and trimming were worked out from the DNA. The table for this sample lists 70,000 to 100,000 clones; 80% to 90% of them were counted only once. The ten largest make up 40% to 55% of the sample.

Counted from cysteine to phenylalanine, this CDR3 has 15 amino acids. Only the CDR3 region is kept as DNA, spanning 45 bases read in frame from base 1. The germline V gene (reference sequence) gives CDR1 as GTSNPN and CDR2 as SVGIG. Trimming accounts for 3 bases at V and 3 bases at J, while the number of junction bases matched to no gene is 8. This clonotype was sampled from a human donor in a cohort sampled during active COVID-19. Specimen: peripheral blood. This sequence uses TRBV30 and TRBJ1-3; 7 middle bases align to TRBD1. The CDR3 loop reads CAWSLQGQGGNTIYF. The DNA is as follows: TGTGCCTGGAGCCTACAGGGGCAAGGTGGAAACACCATATATTTT.